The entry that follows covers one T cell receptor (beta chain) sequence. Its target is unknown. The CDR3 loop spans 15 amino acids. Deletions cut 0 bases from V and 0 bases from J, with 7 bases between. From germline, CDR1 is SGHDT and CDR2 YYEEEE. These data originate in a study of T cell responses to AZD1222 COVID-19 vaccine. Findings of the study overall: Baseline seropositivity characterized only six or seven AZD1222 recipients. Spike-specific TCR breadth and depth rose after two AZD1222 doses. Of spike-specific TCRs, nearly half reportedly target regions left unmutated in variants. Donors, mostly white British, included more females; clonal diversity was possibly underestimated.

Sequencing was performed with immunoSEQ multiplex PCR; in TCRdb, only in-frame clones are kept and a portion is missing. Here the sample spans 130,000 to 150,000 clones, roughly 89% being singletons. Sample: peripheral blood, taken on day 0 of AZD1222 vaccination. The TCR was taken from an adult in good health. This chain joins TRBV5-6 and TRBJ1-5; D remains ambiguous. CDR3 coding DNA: TGTGCCAGCAGCTTGGCACAGCATAGCAATCAGCCCCAGCATTTT. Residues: CASSLAQHSNQPQHF. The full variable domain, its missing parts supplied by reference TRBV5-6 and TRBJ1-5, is DAGVTQSPTHLIKTRGQQVTLRCSPKSGHDTVSWYQQALGQGPQFIFQYYEEEERQRGNFPDRFSGHQFPNYSSELNVNALLLGDSALYLCASSLAQHSNQPQHFGDGTRLSIL.